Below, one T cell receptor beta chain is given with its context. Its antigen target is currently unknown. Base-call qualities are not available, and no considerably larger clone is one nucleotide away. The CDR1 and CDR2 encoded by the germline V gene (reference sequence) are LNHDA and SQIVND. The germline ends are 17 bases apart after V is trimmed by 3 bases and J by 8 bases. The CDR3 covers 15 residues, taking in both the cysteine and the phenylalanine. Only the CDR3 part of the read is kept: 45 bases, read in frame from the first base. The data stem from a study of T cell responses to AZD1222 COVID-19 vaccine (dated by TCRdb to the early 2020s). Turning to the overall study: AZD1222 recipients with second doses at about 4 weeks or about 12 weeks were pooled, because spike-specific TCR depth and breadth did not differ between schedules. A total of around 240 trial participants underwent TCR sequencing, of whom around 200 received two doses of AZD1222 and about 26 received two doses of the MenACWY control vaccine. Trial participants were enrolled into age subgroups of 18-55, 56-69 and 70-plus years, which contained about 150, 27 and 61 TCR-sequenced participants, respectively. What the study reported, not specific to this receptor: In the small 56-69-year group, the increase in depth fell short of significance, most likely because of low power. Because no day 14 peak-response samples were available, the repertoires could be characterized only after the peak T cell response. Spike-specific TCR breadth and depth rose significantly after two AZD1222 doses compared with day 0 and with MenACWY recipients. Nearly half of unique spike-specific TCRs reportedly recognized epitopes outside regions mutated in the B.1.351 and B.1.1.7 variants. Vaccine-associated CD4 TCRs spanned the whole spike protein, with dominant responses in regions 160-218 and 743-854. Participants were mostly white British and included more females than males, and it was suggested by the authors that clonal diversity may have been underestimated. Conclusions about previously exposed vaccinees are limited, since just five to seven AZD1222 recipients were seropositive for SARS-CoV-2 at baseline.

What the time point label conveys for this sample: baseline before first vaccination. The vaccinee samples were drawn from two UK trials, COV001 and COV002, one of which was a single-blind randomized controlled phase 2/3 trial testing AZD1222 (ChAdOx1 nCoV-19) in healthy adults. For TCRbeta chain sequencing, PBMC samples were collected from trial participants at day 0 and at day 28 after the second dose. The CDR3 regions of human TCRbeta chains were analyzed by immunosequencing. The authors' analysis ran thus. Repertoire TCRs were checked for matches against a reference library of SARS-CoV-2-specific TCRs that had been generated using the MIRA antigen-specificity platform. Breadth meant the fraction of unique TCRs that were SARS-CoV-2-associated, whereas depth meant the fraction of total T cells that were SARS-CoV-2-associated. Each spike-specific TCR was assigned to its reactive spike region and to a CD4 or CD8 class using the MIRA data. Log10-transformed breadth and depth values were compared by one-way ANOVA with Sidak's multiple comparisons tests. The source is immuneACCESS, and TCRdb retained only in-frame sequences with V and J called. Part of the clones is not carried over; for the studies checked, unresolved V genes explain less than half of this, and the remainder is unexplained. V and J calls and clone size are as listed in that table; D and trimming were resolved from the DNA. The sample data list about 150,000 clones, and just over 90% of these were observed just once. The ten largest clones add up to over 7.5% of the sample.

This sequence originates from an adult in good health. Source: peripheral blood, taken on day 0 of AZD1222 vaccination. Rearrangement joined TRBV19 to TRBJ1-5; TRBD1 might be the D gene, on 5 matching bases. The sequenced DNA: TGTGCCAGTAGTATGGGGCAGCGGCTGGGAGAGCCCCAGCATTTT. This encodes CASSMGQRLGEPQHF.